Here is one T cell receptor beta chain with its context. Antigen unknown. The sample originates from a study of cytomegalovirus exposure and HLA in healthy donors. Points from the study as a whole: In a later analysis, first-cohort TCR clusters were found to tend to co-occur in the 100 to 150 validation repertoires.

Trimming pared 3 bases from V and 0 bases from J, leaving 6 bases between. The germline gives CDR1 MNHNS, CDR2 SASEGT. CDR3 length: 15 residues. Assay used: immunoSEQ multiplex PCR; TCRdb lists only in-frame clones, some missing. Of about 73,000 clones in the sample, about 90% were seen once. This chain links TRBV6-1 with TRBJ2-6; no reliable D call. Sequenced input: PBMCs. The TCR was taken from a woman between 18 and 29 years old in good health and CMV-seropositive. CDR3 amino acids: CASSDQSSGANVLTF. The CDR3 DNA is TGTGCCAGCAGTGACCAGTCCTCTGGGGCCAACGTCCTGACTTTC.